This TCR beta chain was retrieved from a study of shared clonotypes between healthy human individuals. The CDR3 totals 15 residues. Losses at the gene ends were 0 bases for V and 5 bases for J; bases not matched to a gene: 4. Germline-derived CDR1 and CDR2 are SGHRS and YFSETQ. The assay was immunoSEQ multiplex PCR, and TCRdb's table has in-frame clones only and misses some. Of 1,400,000 or so clones in the sample, less than 99% are singletons; the top ten hold 0.36%. With regard to this clone: Antigen unknown.

A CD45RA+ naive subset and a CD45RA-negative memory subset were split from CD4+ cells. Whole-study findings and limits: Lower generation probabilities were found for non-shared clonotypes than for those shared by all four donors.

The rearrangement joins TRBV5-1 to TRBJ2-1; 8 bases are shared with TRBD1. The sequencing sample was made of naive CD4+ T cells sorted from blood. This sample's subset: CD45RA+ positively selected. The TCR was taken from a man aged 25 to 45 in good health. As DNA, the CDR3 is TGCGCCAGCAGCTTGGATGGACAGGGAGACAATGAGCAGTTCTTC. Translating gives CASSLDGQGDNEQFF.